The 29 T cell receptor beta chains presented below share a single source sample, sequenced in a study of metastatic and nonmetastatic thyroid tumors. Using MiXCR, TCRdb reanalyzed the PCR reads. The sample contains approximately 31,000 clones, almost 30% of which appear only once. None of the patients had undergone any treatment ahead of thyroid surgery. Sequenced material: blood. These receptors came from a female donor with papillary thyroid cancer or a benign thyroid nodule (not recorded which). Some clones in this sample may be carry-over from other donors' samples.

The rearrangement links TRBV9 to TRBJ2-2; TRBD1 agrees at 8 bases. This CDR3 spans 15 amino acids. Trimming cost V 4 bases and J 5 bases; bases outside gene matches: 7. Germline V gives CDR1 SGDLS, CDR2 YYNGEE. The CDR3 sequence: CASSSRTGWTGELFF. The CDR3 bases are TGTGCCAGCAGCTCCCGGACAGGGTGGACCGGGGAGCTGTTTTTT.

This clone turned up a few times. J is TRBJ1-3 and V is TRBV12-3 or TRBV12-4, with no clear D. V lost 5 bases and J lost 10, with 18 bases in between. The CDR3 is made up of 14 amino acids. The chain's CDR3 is CASSPEDEERTIYF. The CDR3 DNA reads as TGTGCCAGCAGTCCCGAGGACGAGGAGAGGACCATATATTTT.

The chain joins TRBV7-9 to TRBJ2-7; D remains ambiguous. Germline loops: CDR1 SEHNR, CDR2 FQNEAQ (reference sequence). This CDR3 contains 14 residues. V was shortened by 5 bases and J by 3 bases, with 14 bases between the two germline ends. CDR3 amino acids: CASSPKGSIYEQYF. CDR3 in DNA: TGTGCCAGCAGCCCGAAGGGATCCATCTACGAGCAGTACTTC.

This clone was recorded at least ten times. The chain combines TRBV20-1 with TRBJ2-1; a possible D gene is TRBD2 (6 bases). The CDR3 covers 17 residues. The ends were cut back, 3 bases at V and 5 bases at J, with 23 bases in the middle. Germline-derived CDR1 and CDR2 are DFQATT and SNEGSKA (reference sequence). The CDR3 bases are TGCAGTGCTAGCGACTTCACCTCGGGGGAGTCCCACAATGAGCAGTTCTTC. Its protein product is CSASDFTSGESHNEQFF.

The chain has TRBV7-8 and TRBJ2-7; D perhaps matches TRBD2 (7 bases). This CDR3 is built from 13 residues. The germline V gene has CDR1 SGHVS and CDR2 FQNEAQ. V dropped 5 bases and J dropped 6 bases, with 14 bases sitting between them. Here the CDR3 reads CASSLRGASEQYF. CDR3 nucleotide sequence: TGTGCCAGCAGCCTCCGGGGGGCTAGCGAGCAGTACTTC.

The CDR3 loop reads CASSLVYEQYF. Here the CDR3 DNA reads TGTGCCAGCAGCTTAGTGTACGAGCAGTACTTC. The chain uses TRBV11-2 and TRBJ2-7; no definite D call. Germline lookup yields CDR1 SGHAT and CDR2 FQNNGV. The V gene lost 1 base and the J gene lost 4 bases, with 2 bases spanning the gap. The CDR3 loop spans 11 amino acids.

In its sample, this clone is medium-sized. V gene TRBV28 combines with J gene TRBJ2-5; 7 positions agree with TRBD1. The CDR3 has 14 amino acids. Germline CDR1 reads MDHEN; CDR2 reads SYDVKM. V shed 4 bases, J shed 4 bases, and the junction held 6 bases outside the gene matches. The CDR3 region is CASSSKTGLETQYF. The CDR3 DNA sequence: TGTGCCAGCAGTTCTAAGACAGGGCTAGAGACCCAGTACTTC.

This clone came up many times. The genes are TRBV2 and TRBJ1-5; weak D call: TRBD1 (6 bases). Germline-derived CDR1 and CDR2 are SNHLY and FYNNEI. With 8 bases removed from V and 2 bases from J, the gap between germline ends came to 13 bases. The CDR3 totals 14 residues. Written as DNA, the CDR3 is TGTGCCAGCCACAGGGAGGCGGGCAATCAGCCCCAGCATTTT. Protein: CASHREAGNQPQHF.

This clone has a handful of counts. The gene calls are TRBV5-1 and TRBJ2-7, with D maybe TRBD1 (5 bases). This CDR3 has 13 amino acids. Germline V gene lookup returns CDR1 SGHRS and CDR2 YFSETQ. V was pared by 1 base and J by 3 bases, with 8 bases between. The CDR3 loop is CASSLLGDYEQYF. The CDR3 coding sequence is TGCGCCAGCAGCTTGTTAGGGGACTACGAGCAGTACTTC.

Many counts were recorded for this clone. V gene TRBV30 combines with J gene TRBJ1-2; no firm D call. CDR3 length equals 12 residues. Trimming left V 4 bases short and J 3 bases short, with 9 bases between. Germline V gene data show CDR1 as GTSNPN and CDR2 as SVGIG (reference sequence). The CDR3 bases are TGTGCCTGGAATGTGGGTTACTATGGCTACACCTTC. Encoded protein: CAWNVGYYGYTF. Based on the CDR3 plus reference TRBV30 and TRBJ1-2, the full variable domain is SQTIHQWPATLVQPVGSPLSLECTVEGTSNPNLYWYRQAAGRGLQLLFYSVGIGQISSEVPQNLSASRPQDRQFILSSKKLLLSDSGFYLCAWNVGYYGYTFGSGTRLTVV.

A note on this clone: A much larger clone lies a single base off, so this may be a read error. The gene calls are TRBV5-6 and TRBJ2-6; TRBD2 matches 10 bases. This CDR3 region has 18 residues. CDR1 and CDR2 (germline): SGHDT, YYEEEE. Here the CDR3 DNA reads TGTGCCAGCAGCCATCGACTAGCGGGCTTCTCTTGGGCCAACGTCCTGACTTTC. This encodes CASSHRLAGFSWANVLTF.

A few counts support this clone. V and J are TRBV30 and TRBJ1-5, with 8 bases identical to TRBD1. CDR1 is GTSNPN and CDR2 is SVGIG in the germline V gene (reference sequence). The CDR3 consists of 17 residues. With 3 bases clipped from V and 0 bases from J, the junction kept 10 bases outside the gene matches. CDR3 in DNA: TGTGCCTGGAGCCCAATCCAGGGGGCCATTAGCAATCAGCCCCAGCATTTT. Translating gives CAWSPIQGAISNQPQHF.

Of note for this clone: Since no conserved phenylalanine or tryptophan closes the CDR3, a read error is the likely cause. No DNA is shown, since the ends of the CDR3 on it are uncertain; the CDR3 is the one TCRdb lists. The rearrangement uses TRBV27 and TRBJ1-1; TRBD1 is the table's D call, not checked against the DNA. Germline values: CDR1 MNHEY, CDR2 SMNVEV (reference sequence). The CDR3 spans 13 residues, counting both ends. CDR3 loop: CASSGTTGVEAIY.

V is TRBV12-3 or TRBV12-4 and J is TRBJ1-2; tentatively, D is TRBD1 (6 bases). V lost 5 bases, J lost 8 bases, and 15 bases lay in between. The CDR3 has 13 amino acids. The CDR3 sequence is CASSRGQPWGYTF. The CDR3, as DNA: TGTGCCAGCAGTCGTGGACAGCCCTGGGGCTACACCTTC.

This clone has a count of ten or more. CDR3 bases: TGCAGTGCCAATCGGCCCGGGGGGGGGAATGAGCAGTTCTTC. Its protein is CSANRPGGGNEQFF. The rearrangement links TRBV20-1 to TRBJ2-1; 8 nucleotides match TRBD2. The germline V gene encodes CDR1 DFQATT and CDR2 SNEGSKA (reference sequence). CDR3 size: 14 residues. Trimming at V came to 6 bases and at J to 7 bases, leaving 11 bases not matched to a gene.

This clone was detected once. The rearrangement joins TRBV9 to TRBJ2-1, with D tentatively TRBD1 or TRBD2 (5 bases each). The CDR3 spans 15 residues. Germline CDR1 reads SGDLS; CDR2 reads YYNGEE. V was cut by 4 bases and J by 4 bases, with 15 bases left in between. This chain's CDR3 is CASSPVGTGYNEQFF. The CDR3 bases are TGTGCCAGCAGCCCGGTAGGGACCGGGTACAATGAGCAGTTCTTC.

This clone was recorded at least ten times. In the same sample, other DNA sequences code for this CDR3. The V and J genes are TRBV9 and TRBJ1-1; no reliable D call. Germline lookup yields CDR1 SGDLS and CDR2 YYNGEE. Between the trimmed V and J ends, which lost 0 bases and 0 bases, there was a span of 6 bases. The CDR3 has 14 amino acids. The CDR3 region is CASSVGDLNTEAFF. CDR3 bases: TGTGCCAGCAGCGTAGGGGATTTGAACACTGAAGCTTTCTTT.

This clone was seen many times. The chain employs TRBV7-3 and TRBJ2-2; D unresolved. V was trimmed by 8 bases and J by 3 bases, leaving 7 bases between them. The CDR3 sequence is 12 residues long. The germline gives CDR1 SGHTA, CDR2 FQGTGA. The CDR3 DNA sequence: TGTGCCAGCGGCACCTACACCGGGGAGCTGTTTTTT. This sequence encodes CASGTYTGELFF.

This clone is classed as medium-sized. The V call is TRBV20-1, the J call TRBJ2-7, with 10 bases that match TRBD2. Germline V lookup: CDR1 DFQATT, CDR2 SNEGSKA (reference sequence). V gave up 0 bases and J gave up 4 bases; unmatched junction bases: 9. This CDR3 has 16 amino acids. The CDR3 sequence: CSARDFGGTSEYEQYF. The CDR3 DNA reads TGCAGTGCTAGAGATTTTGGGGGGACTAGCGAGTACGAGCAGTACTTC.

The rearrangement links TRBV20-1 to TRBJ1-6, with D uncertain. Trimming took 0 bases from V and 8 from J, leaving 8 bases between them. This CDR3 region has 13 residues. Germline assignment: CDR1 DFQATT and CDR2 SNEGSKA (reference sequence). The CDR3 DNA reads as TGCAGTGCTAGAGAGGGGTTTTATTCACCCCTCCACTTT. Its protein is CSAREGFYSPLHF.

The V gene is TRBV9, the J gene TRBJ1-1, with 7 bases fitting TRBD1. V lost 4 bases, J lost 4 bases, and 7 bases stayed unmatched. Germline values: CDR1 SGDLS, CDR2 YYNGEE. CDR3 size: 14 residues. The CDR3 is CASSTWTGSTEAFF. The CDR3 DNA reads TGTGCCAGCAGCACATGGACAGGAAGCACTGAAGCTTTCTTT.

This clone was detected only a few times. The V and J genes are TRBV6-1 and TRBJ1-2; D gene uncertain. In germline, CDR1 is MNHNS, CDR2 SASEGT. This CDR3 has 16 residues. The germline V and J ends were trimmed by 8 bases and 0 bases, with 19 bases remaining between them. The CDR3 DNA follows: TGTGCCAGCGGAAAGGTTGGGTTGGGGACTAACTATGGCTACACCTTC. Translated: CASGKVGLGTNYGYTF.

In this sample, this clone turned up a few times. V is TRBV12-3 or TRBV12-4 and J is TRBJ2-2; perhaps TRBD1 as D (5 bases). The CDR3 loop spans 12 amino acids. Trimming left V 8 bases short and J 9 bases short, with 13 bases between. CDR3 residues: CASGAIVRELFF. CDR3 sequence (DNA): TGTGCCAGCGGGGCTATCGTCCGGGAGCTGTTTTTT.

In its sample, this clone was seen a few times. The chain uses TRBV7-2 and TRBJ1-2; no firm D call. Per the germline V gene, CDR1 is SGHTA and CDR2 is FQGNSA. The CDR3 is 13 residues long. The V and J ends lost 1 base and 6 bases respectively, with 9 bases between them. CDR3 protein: CASSLGPGNGYTF. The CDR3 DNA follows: TGTGCCAGCAGCTTAGGGCCAGGCAATGGCTACACCTTC.

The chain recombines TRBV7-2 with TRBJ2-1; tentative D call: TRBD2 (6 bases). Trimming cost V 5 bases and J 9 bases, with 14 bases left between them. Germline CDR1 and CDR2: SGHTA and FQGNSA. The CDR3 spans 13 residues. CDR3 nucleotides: TGTGCCAGCAGCGCAGGAGGGTGGGCTGAGCAGTTCTTC. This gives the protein CASSAGGWAEQFF.

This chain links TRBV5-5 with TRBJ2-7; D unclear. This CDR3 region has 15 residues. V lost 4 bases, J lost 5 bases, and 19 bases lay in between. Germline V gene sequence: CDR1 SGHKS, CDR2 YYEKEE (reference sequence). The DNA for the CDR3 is TGTGCCAGCAGCCCTGCGCCCAGTTTAGGCGACGAGCAGTACTTC. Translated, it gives CASSPAPSLGDEQYF.

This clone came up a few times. The CDR3 sequence: CASSYGGEGYNEQFF. The CDR3, as DNA: TGTGCCAGCAGTTACGGCGGGGAAGGTTACAATGAGCAGTTCTTC. V is TRBV6-2 or TRBV6-3 and J is TRBJ2-1; possibly TRBD2 for D (6 bases). The CDR3 contains 15 residues. The V end lost 2 bases, the J end lost 4 bases, and 12 bases lay between the germline ends. The V gene's germline CDR1 is MNHEY and CDR2 SVGEGT.

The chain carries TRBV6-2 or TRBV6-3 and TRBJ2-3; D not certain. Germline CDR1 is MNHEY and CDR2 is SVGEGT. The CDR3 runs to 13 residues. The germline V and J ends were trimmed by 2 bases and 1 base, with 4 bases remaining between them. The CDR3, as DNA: TGTGCCAGCAGTTACCCTGGCACAGATACGCAGTATTTT. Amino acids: CASSYPGTDTQYF.

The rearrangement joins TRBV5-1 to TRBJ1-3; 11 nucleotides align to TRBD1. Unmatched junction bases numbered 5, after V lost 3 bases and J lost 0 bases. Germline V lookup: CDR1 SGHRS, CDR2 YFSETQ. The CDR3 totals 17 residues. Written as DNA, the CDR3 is TGCGCCAGCAGCTGGGGGACAGGGGGAATCTCTGGAAACACCATATATTTT. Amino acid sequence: CASSWGTGGISGNTIYF.